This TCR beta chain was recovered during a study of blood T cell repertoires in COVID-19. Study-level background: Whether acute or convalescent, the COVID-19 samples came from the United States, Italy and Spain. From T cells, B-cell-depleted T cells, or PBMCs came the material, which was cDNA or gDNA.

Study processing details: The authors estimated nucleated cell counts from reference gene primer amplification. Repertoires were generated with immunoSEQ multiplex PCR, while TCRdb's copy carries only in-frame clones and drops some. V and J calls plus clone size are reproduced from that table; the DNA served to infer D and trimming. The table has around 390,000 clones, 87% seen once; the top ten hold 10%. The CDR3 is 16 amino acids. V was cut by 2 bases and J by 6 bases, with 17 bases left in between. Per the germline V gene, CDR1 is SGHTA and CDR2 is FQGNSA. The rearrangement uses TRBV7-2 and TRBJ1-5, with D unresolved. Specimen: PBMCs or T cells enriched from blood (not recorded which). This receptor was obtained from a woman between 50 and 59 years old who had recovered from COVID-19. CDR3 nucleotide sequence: TGTGCCAGCAGCTTATCGTCCGCCCGAGCGGGTCAGCCCCAGCATTTT. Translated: CASSLSSARAGQPQHF.